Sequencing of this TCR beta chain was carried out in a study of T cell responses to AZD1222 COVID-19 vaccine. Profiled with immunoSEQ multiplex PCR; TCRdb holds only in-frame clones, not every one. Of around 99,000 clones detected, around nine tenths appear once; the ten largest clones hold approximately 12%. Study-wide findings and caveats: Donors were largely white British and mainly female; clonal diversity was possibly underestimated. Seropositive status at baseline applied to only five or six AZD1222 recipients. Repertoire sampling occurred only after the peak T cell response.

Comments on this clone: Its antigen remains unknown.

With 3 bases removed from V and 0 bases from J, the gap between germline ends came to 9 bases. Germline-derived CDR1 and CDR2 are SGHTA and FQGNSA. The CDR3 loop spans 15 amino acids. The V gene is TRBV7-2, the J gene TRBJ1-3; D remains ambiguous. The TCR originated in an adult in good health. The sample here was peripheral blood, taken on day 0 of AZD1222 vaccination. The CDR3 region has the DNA TGTGCCAGCAGCTTGTCAGGAATCTCTGGAAACACCATATATTTT. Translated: CASSLSGISGNTIYF.